This T cell receptor (beta chain) originates from a study of siplizumab effects on memory and regulatory T cells. Overall study findings and caveats: Confirmation that proliferating Tregs from siplizumab cultures had suppressive function was not obtained. Roughly 80-96% of proliferating CD4+ or CD8+ clones lacked a naive or memory phenotype that could be assigned. Unstimulated subset assignment was obtained for only a minor fraction of alloreactive clones.

Each sample contributed 75,000 to 100,000 TCR templates to the assay. Profiled with immunoSEQ multiplex PCR; TCRdb holds only in-frame clones, not every one. The sample lists around 26,000 clones; 65% to 90% were seen once. This CDR3 spans 15 amino acids. Germline CDR1 is SGHRS and CDR2 is YFSETQ. The junction had 9 bases not matched to a gene; V was cut back by 4 bases and J by 7 bases. A note on this clone: Its antigen is undetermined.

The chain has TRBV5-1 and TRBJ2-7, with TRBD2 matching over 12 bases. This TCR was sampled from a human donor in good health. The sample consisted of memory CD4+ T cells sorted from blood. CDR3 residues: CASSGRLAGVGEQYF. CDR3 sequence (DNA): TGCGCCAGCAGCGGAAGACTAGCGGGAGTAGGAGAGCAGTACTTC.